This is a list of T cell receptor beta chains from one sample in a study of beta chain features in type 1 diabetes. Assay used: immunoSEQ multiplex PCR; TCRdb lists only in-frame clones, some missing. The sample has 400,000 to 600,000 clones, about 30% seen once. The sequenced sample consisted of naive CD4+ T cells from blood. The source of these receptors is a man in his late teens or twenties in good health. Each CDR3 is given without its conserved first and last residue. Each record gives: clone size, V gene, J gene, CDR3 protein. Where a row states a size, it is once, few, many or the class of an expanded clone; other rows omit it.

.	TRBV5-1	TRBJ2-7	ASSSAGTAIYEQY
.	TRBV9	TRBJ2-3	ASSPYWTSGNTDTQY
.	TRBV7-9	TRBJ2-1	ASSFTSGSINEQF
few	TRBV29-1	TRBJ2-1	SGGHSYNEQF
.	TRBV7-2	TRBJ2-5	ASSPTGTPGQY
.	TRBV2	TRBJ2-7	ASSNYEQY
few	TRBV7-2	TRBJ2-7	ASSLNSGGTTRQY
.	TRBV29-1	TRBJ1-2	SVAVANYGYT
.	TRBV7-8	TRBJ2-7	ASSLGRAGFDYEQY
few	TRBV7-9	TRBJ2-1	ASSLGARDEQF
.	TRBV10-3	TRBJ2-1	AIRPGTGEVNEQF
.	TRBV29-1	TRBJ2-5	SVVATQETQY
.	TRBV25-1	TRBJ2-3	ASSASPDTQY
.	TRBV1	TRBJ1-5	TSVDRADNQPQH
few	TRBV7-2	TRBJ2-7	ASTHPPGPNEQY
.	TRBV7-2	TRBJ2-5	ASSLDWGFQY
few	TRBV29-1	TRBJ2-1	SVNRGLDYNEQF
.	TRBV7-2	TRBJ2-3	ASSFHASGSSRTDTQY
.	TRBV18	TRBJ2-7	ASSPSLSGLPYEQY
.	TRBV2	TRBJ2-2	ASRRRTGGNTGELF
.	TRBV7-2	TRBJ2-7	ASSRTGLYEQY
few	TRBV2	TRBJ2-2	ASIPDFNTGELF
.	TRBV6-1	TRBJ2-5	ASSRRRVQETQY
.	TRBV9	TRBJ2-3	ASSVNGRASTDTQY
.	TRBV29-1	TRBJ2-3	SFYRTDTQY
.	TRBV9	TRBJ2-1	ASSVATGRSYNEQF
.	TRBV7-2	TRBJ2-7	ASSLRDRGLYEQY
.	TRBV4-3	TRBJ2-3	ASSQRGLARTDTQY
few	TRBV7-9	TRBJ2-7	ASSLSRGPPYEQY
.	TRBV7-9	TRBJ2-5	ASSSDSRGETQY
once	TRBV19	TRBJ2-7	ASTRGLAGEGEQY
.	TRBV28	TRBJ2-7	ASSLPGGRAYEQY
few	TRBV5-1	TRBJ2-3	ASSLRAPGDTQY
.	TRBV14	TRBJ2-7	ASSQAGAGALNEQY
few	TRBV12-5	TRBJ2-7	ASAEDGPPYEQY
.	TRBV21-1	TRBJ1-5	ASGQGQFFNQPQH
.	TRBV7-2	TRBJ2-1	ASSLYGSTYNEQF
.	TRBV20-1	TRBJ2-7	SANRVSEQY
.	TRBV5-1	TRBJ2-5	ASSFGQGKETQY
.	TRBV4-1	TRBJ2-1	ASSQSSYNEQF
few	TRBV5-1	TRBJ2-1	ASSLASGPSSYNEQF
.	TRBV28	TRBJ2-7	ASRGGSMVLY
.	TRBV6-5	TRBJ2-5	ASSYSTGQETQY
few	TRBV7-8	TRBJ2-3	ASSKLVSVNTQY
.	TRBV28	TRBJ2-1	ASSSRDSHEQF
.	TRBV29-1	TRBJ1-4	SVETPLWDEKLF
.	TRBV29-1	TRBJ2-7	SVERLADSYEQY
.	TRBV30	TRBJ1-1	AWSRGGPGTEAF
few	TRBV25-1	TRBJ2-7	ASSEVAGARDEQY
.	TRBV7-2	TRBJ2-5	ASRPGQGETQY
few	TRBV30	TRBJ2-1	AWSVGGRGANEQF
.	TRBV14	TRBJ2-1	ASSKLAASYNEQF
.	TRBV30	TRBJ1-2	AWTLRRTGNYGYT
.	TRBV9	TRBJ2-1	ASSAGTSGSSRQF
.	TRBV7-2	TRBJ2-5	ASSLASGQETQY
.	TRBV6-1	TRBJ2-4	ASREGGRNIQY
once	TRBV25-1	TRBJ2-2	ASSPTTGQGTGELF
few	TRBV25-1	TRBJ2-3	ASSDRGRTDTQY
.	TRBV30	TRBJ2-1	ARRQGGPYNEQF
few	TRBV6-5	TRBJ2-2	ASSYSIRLNTGELF